This TCR beta chain stems from a study of cytomegalovirus exposure and HLA in healthy donors. The PCR employed 60 Vbeta primers together with 13 Jbeta primers. The protocol was immunoSEQ multiplex PCR, while the TCRdb copy is restricted to in-frame clones and leaves out a portion. The repertoire includes roughly 120,000 clones, 80% to 85% of them detected once, and 2.2% sits in the top ten. The CDR3 has 14 amino acids. After removal of 5 bases from V and 10 bases from J, the junction contained 10 bases not matched to a gene. Per the germline V gene, CDR1 is MNHEY and CDR2 is SMNVEV (reference sequence).

The receptor's source is a woman under 40 in good health and CMV-seronegative. The sequenced material came from PBMCs. The gene calls are TRBV27 and TRBJ2-3; TRBD1 matches 9 bases. The CDR3 nucleotides read TGTGCCAGCAGTCCTGGACAGGGGATAAGTCCGCAGTATTTT. It specifies CASSPGQGISPQYF.